Listed below are T cell receptor beta chains from one sample, sequenced in a study of OX40 agonist ivuxolimab in advanced cancers. Some clones are missing from TCRdb's copy, which holds only in-frame ones; the method was immunoSEQ multiplex PCR. This repertoire shows tens of thousands of clones, 88% found once; its top ten account for under 3%. The material was CD4+ or CD8+ T cells sorted from blood, obtained in a trial of the OX40 agonist ivuxolimab. The receptors here all came from an adult with an advanced solid tumor such as melanoma, head and neck, liver or kidney cancer. Each CDR3 is given with its conserved first and last residue. The order of the fields is CDR3 protein, CDR3 DNA, clone size, D gene, V gene, J gene. D genes are given only for firm matches. Only some rows state a clone size, as once, few, many or a class for expanded clones.

CDR3: CSVASGVETQYF; DNA: TGCAGCGTCGCGTCGGGGGTAGAGACCCAGTACTTC; size: -; D: -; V: TRBV29-1; J: TRBJ2-5
CDR3: CASSQGSSNYGYTF; DNA: TGTGCCAGCAGCCAAGGGTCGTCTAACTATGGCTACACCTTC; size: -; D: -; V: TRBV4-2; J: TRBJ1-2
CDR3: CAWISVTYGYTF; DNA: TGTGCCTGGATCAGCGTTACCTATGGCTACACCTTC; size: few; D: -; V: TRBV30; J: TRBJ1-2
CDR3: CASSSFETRGTQYF; DNA: TGTGCCAGTAGTTCCTTCGAGACTAGAGGGACCCAGTACTTC; size: -; D: -; V: TRBV19; J: TRBJ2-5
CDR3: CSVEGYRGRETQYF; DNA: TGCAGCGTTGAAGGCTACAGGGGGAGGGAGACCCAGTACTTC; size: -; D: TRBD1; V: TRBV29-1; J: TRBJ2-5
CDR3: CASSQAADRPYGYTF; DNA: TGCGCCAGCAGCCAAGCGGCCGACCGCCCCTATGGCTACACCTTC; size: -; D: -; V: TRBV4-3; J: TRBJ1-2
CDR3: CASSERQVYGYTF; DNA: TGTGCCAGCAGTGAAAGGCAGGTCTATGGCTACACCTTC; size: few; D: -; V: TRBV2; J: TRBJ1-2
CDR3: CASSPGTGLETQYF; DNA: TGCGCCAGCAGCCCAGGGACAGGGTTAGAGACCCAGTACTTC; size: -; D: TRBD1; V: TRBV5-1; J: TRBJ2-5
CDR3: CASSLAGGNSGNTIYF; DNA: TGTGCCAGCAGCCTCGCAGGGGGGAACTCTGGAAACACCATATATTTT; size: once; D: TRBD1; V: TRBV7-2; J: TRBJ1-3
CDR3: CASSFKQGETQYF; DNA: TGTGCCAGCAGCTTCAAACAGGGTGAGACCCAGTACTTC; size: -; D: -; V: TRBV5-5; J: TRBJ2-5
CDR3: CASSRQAGAPSTDTQYF; DNA: TGTGCCAGCAGCCGCCAAGCGGGGGCCCCTAGCACAGATACGCAGTATTTT; size: -; D: TRBD2; V: TRBV4-2; J: TRBJ2-3
CDR3: CASSPIGGPSYNEQFF; DNA: TGTGCCAGCAGCCCCATCGGGGGGCCCTCCTACAATGAGCAGTTCTTC; size: -; D: -; V: TRBV7-9; J: TRBJ2-1
CDR3: CSVVRSPNEKLFF; DNA: TGCAGCGTGGTGAGAAGCCCTAATGAAAAACTGTTTTTT; size: -; D: -; V: TRBV29-1; J: TRBJ1-4
CDR3: CASSPTESGFTDTQYF; DNA: TGTGCCAGCAGCCCCACCGAGTCAGGGTTTACAGATACGCAGTATTTT; size: -; D: -; V: TRBV11-2; J: TRBJ2-3
CDR3: CASSAGTEAFF; DNA: TGTGCCAGTTCGGCAGGCACTGAAGCTTTCTTT; size: -; D: -; V: TRBV9; J: TRBJ1-1
CDR3: CASSQDPSGAHSPLHF; DNA: TGTGCCAGCAGCCAAGATCCCTCAGGGGCGCATTCACCCCTCCACTTT; size: -; D: -; V: TRBV4-2; J: TRBJ1-6
CDR3: CASSHRAEVRETQYF; DNA: TGTGCCAGCAGCCACAGGGCCGAAGTTCGAGAGACCCAGTACTTC; size: few; D: -; V: TRBV7-2; J: TRBJ2-5
CDR3: CASSLSGTIQPQHF; DNA: TGTGCCAGCAGCTTATCGGGGACGATACAGCCCCAGCATTTT; size: -; D: -; V: TRBV7-9; J: TRBJ1-5
CDR3: CASSYGFYGYTF; DNA: TGTGCCAGCAGCTACGGATTCTATGGCTACACCTTC; size: -; D: -; V: TRBV28; J: TRBJ1-2
CDR3: CASSQVGGNTEAFF; DNA: TGCGCCAGCAGCCAAGTCGGGGGGAACACTGAAGCTTTCTTT; size: -; D: -; V: TRBV4-3; J: TRBJ1-1
CDR3: CASSFGVGETQYF; DNA: TGTGCCAGCAGCTTTGGGGTCGGGGAGACCCAGTACTTC; size: -; D: -; V: TRBV11-2; J: TRBJ2-5
CDR3: CASSSQRSNQPQHF; DNA: TGTGCCAGCAGTTCACAGCGGTCTAATCAGCCCCAGCATTTT; size: once; D: -; V: TRBV2; J: TRBJ1-5
CDR3: CASSPRVGGRSPLHF; DNA: TGTGCCAGCAGCCCAAGAGTCGGGGGCCGGTCACCCCTCCACTTT; size: -; D: -; V: TRBV7-2; J: TRBJ1-6
CDR3: CASSLNGMNTGELFF; DNA: TGTGCCAGCAGCTTGAACGGGATGAACACCGGGGAGCTGTTTTTT; size: -; D: -; V: TRBV5-4; J: TRBJ2-2
CDR3: CASSVRQGGTGELFF; DNA: TGTGCCAGCAGTGTTCGACAGGGGGGCACCGGGGAGCTGTTTTTT; size: -; D: TRBD1; V: TRBV2; J: TRBJ2-2
CDR3: CASRVSGGITGELFF; DNA: TGTGCCAGCAGGGTATCGGGGGGGATCACCGGGGAGCTGTTTTTT; size: -; D: TRBD2; V: TRBV2; J: TRBJ2-2
CDR3: CASSSSGGAYEQYF; DNA: TGTGCCAGCAGTAGTAGCGGGGGGGCTTACGAGCAGTACTTC; size: -; D: TRBD2; V: TRBV28; J: TRBJ2-7
CDR3: CASSQGTGTSGNTIYF; DNA: TGTGCCAGCTCACAAGGGACAGGGACCTCTGGAAACACCATATATTTT; size: -; D: TRBD1; V: TRBV18; J: TRBJ1-3
CDR3: CASITQGRETQYF; DNA: TGTGCCAGCATCACACAGGGGCGGGAGACCCAGTACTTC; size: -; D: -; V: TRBV21-1; J: TRBJ2-5
CDR3: CASKSPGGGYTF; DNA: TGTGCCAGCAAGAGCCCCGGAGGGGGCTACACCTTC; size: -; D: -; V: TRBV7-3; J: TRBJ1-2
CDR3: CASTPGLVGGGTGELFF; DNA: TGTGCCAGCACCCCCGGACTAGTCGGAGGTGGCACCGGGGAGCTGTTTTTT; size: -; D: TRBD2; V: TRBV7-2; J: TRBJ2-2
CDR3: CASSPGTSSYNEQFF; DNA: TGTGCCAGCTCACCAGGGACTAGCTCCTACAATGAGCAGTTCTTC; size: -; D: TRBD2; V: TRBV18; J: TRBJ2-1
CDR3: CASSNQGARPTEAFF; DNA: TGTGCCAGCAGCAACCAGGGGGCCCGACCCACTGAAGCTTTCTTT; size: few; D: TRBD1; V: TRBV9; J: TRBJ1-1
CDR3: CASSRPPGQGATGELFF; DNA: TGTGCCAGCAGCCGACCCCCGGGACAGGGGGCGACCGGGGAGCTGTTTTTT; size: -; D: TRBD1; V: TRBV7-3; J: TRBJ2-2
CDR3: CASSPESYNEQFF; DNA: TGTGCCAGCTCACCGGAATCCTACAATGAGCAGTTCTTC; size: -; D: -; V: TRBV18; J: TRBJ2-1
CDR3: CASSPWGYEQYF; DNA: TGTGCCAGCAGCCCCTGGGGCTACGAGCAGTACTTC; size: -; D: -; V: TRBV14; J: TRBJ2-7
CDR3: CASSLRLRLAAYEQYF; DNA: TGTGCCAGCAGCTTAAGGCTCCGACTAGCGGCCTACGAGCAGTACTTC; size: -; D: TRBD2; V: TRBV11-2; J: TRBJ2-7
CDR3: CASSPDGPAYGYTF; DNA: TGCGCCAGCAGCCCGGACGGACCGGCTTATGGCTACACCTTC; size: -; D: -; V: TRBV5-1; J: TRBJ1-2
CDR3: CASSESRATEAFF; DNA: TGCGCCAGCAGTGAGTCCAGGGCCACTGAAGCTTTCTTT; size: -; D: -; V: TRBV10-1; J: TRBJ1-1
CDR3: CASSAYLTGVGGELFF; DNA: TGTGCCAGTAGTGCCTACCTAACTGGGGTGGGCGGGGAGCTGTTTTTT; size: once; D: -; V: TRBV19; J: TRBJ2-2
CDR3: CASSLDLTGLTAETQYF; DNA: TGTGCCAGCAGCTTAGATCTAACGGGACTTACGGCAGAGACCCAGTACTTC; size: once; D: -; V: TRBV7-9; J: TRBJ2-5
CDR3: CASSFAQRDEQFF; DNA: TGTGCCAGCAGTTTCGCTCAACGTGATGAGCAGTTCTTC; size: -; D: -; V: TRBV7-2; J: TRBJ2-1
CDR3: CASSVTGVDKETQYF; DNA: TGTGCCAGCAGCGTGACAGGGGTAGACAAAGAGACCCAGTACTTC; size: -; D: TRBD1; V: TRBV11-2; J: TRBJ2-5
CDR3: CASSRGGPSTGELFF; DNA: TGCGCCAGCAGCAGAGGAGGGCCGAGCACCGGGGAGCTGTTTTTT; size: -; D: -; V: TRBV5-1; J: TRBJ2-2
CDR3: CASRRDRPISSSFF; DNA: TGTGCCAGCAGACGGGACAGACCCATTAGTAGTTCTTTCTTT; size: -; D: TRBD1; V: TRBV7-9; J: TRBJ1-1